This T cell receptor (beta chain) was observed in a study of cytomegalovirus exposure and HLA in healthy donors. PCR used 60 Vbeta primers and 13 Jbeta primers. The method was immunoSEQ multiplex PCR; TCRdb's version includes in-frame clones alone and lacks a portion of them. The sample contains about 230,000 clones, 75% to 85% of which appear only once. This CDR3 has 15 residues. Germline V gene data show CDR1 as ENHRY and CDR2 as SYGVKD. V lost 2 bases and J 8 bases, leaving 18 bases between the germline ends. In nominal health when sampled, donors likely had unrecorded immune exposures nonetheless.

Sequenced material: PBMCs. V usage is TRBV10-3 and J usage is TRBJ1-2; D remains ambiguous. This receptor was taken from a woman in her sixties in good health and CMV-seropositive. The CDR3 DNA reads as TGTGCCATCAGTGAGAGCCCCGGGGTAGGATCGGGCTACACCTTC. It yields the protein CAISESPGVGSGYTF.